This paragraph reports one TCR beta chain. Original analysis: By means of reference gene primer amplification, nucleated cell counts were estimated. TCRdb keeps only in-frame clones here, not all; method: immunoSEQ multiplex PCR. The V and J calls and clone size were taken over from that table, and D and trimming were inferred from the DNA. The sample has around 280,000 clones, about nine tenths seen once. These data are taken from a study of blood T cell repertoires in COVID-19. Overall study: Spain, Italy and the United States supplied samples that represented acute and convalescent COVID-19. The cDNA or gDNA used as material had been derived from T cells, B-cell-depleted T cells, or PBMCs.

Germline assignment: CDR1 SQVTM and CDR2 ANQGSEA. Trimming removed 6 bases from V and 0 bases from J; junction bases left unmatched: 6. This CDR3 contains 16 residues. The sequence was obtained from a woman in her 50s who had recovered from COVID-19. Sequencing was carried out using peripheral blood. The chain recombines TRBV29-1 with TRBJ2-2; 11 bases are shared with TRBD2. CDR3: CSVLIAGGSNTGELFF. CDR3 DNA: TGCAGCGTCTTGATAGCGGGAGGGTCGAACACCGGGGAGCTGTTTTTT.